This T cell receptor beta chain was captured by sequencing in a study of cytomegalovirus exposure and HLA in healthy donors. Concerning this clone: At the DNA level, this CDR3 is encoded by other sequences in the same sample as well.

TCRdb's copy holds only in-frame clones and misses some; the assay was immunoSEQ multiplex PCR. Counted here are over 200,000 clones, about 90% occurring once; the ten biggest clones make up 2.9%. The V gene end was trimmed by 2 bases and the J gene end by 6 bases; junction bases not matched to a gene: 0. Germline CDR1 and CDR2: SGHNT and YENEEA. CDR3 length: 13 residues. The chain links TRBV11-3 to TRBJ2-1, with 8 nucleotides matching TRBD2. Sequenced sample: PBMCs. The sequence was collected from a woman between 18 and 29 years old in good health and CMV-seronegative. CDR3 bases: TGTGCCAGCAGCTTACTAGCGGGCAATGAGCAGTTCTTC. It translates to CASSLLAGNEQFF.